This T cell receptor beta chain is from a study of beta chain features in type 1 diabetes. Of the isolated RNA, all was reverse transcribed, and so the sequenced material was expressed TCRB transcripts. Sequencing was performed with immunoSEQ multiplex PCR; in TCRdb, only in-frame clones are kept and a portion is missing. The table shows 140,000 to 150,000 clones, with around 9.3% occurring only once. Germline-derived CDR1 and CDR2 are KGHSH and LQKENI. This CDR3 region has 15 residues. The ends were cut back, 3 bases at V and 1 base at J, with 11 bases in the middle. The source is a man aged 18 to 30 in good health. The rearrangement joins TRBV18 to TRBJ2-3, with a weak D call TRBD2 (7 bases). Source material: naive CD4+ T cells from blood. As DNA, the CDR3 is TGTGCCAGCTCACCTCAGGGGAGGGGCACAGATACGCAGTATTTT. Translated: CASSPQGRGTDTQYF.